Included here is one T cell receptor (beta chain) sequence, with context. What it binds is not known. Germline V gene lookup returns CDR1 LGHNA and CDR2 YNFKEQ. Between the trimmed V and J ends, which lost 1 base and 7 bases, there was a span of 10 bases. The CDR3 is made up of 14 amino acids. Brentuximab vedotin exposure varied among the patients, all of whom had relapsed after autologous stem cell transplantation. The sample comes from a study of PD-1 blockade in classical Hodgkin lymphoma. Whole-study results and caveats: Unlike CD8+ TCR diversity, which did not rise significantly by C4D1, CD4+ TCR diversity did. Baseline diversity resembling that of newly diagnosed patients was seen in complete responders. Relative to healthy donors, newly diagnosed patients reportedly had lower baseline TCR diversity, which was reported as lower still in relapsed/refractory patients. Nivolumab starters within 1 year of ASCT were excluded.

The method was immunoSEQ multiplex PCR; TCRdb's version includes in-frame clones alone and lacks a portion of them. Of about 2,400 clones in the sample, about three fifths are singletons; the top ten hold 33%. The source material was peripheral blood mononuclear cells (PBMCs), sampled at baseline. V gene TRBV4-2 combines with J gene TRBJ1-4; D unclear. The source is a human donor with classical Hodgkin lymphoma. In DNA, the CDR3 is TGTGCCAGCAGCCAAGGAGGAGTCGGTGAAAAACTGTTTTTT. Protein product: CASSQGGVGEKLFF.